Listed below are T cell receptor beta chains from one sample, sequenced in a study of OX40 agonist ivuxolimab in advanced cancers. TCRdb's table, derived via immunoSEQ multiplex PCR, lists solely in-frame clones and lacks some. Among roughly 41,000 clones, approximately 80% were seen once, and the ten largest hold under 45%. Specimen: CD4+ or CD8+ T cells sorted from blood, collected in a trial of the OX40 agonist ivuxolimab. The source of these receptors is an adult with an advanced solid tumor such as melanoma, head and neck, liver or kidney cancer. The CDR3 runs from the conserved cysteine through the conserved F or W. A D gene is named only where the DNA matches it firmly. Clone size is given for some rows only: seen once, a few or many times, or a class if the clone is expanded.

.,.,TRBV7-9,TRBJ1-6,CASSLAQGGSSYNSPLHF,TGTGCCAGCAGCTTAGCTCAAGGGGGGAGCTCCTATAATTCACCCCTCCACTTT
.,TRBD1,TRBV29-1,TRBJ1-4,CSAKHGTVEEKLFF,TGCAGCGCTAAACACGGGACAGTTGAGGAAAAACTGTTTTTT
.,.,TRBV29-1,TRBJ1-3,CSVEVGGSGNTIYF,TGCAGCGTTGAAGTGGGAGGCTCCGGAAACACCATATATTTT
.,.,TRBV28,TRBJ2-7,CASSFQGNSYEQYF,TGTGCCAGCAGTTTTCAGGGGAACTCCTACGAGCAGTACTTC
.,.,TRBV6-4,TRBJ2-1,CASLSECVYNEQFF,TGTGCCAGCCTTAGTGAGTGTGTCTACAATGAGCAGTTCTTC
.,TRBD1,TRBV13,TRBJ1-2,CASSSRTGRGYTF,TGTGCCAGCAGCTCGAGGACAGGGCGCGGCTACACCTTC
.,.,TRBV19,TRBJ1-5,CASSIARGVNNQPQHF,TGTGCCAGTAGTATAGCTCGAGGTGTTAACAATCAGCCCCAGCATTTT
.,.,TRBV11-2,TRBJ2-3,CASSQGSGADTQYF,TGTGCCAGCAGCCAGGGGTCAGGAGCAGATACGCAGTATTTT
.,TRBD1,TRBV19,TRBJ1-4,CASSKSRDRVDEKLFF,TGTGCCAGTAGTAAGTCCCGGGACAGGGTCGACGAAAAACTGTTTTTT
once,.,TRBV6-6,TRBJ2-3,CASSPQTGRADTQYF,TGTGCCAGCAGTCCGCAAACAGGGAGGGCAGATACGCAGTATTTT
.,TRBD2,TRBV4-1,TRBJ2-1,CASSQDHSGGFFGEQFF,TGCGCCAGCAGCCAAGATCACAGCGGGGGGTTTTTCGGTGAGCAGTTCTTC
.,.,TRBV6-5,TRBJ1-2,CASSYGRYGYTF,TGTGCCAGCAGTTATGGGAGATATGGCTACACCTTC
medium-sized,TRBD2,TRBV11-2,TRBJ2-3,CASSSFKWREGPDTQYF,TGTGCCAGCAGCTCGTTCAAATGGCGGGAGGGCCCAGATACGCAGTATTTT
once,.,TRBV7-2,TRBJ2-5,CASSNQETQYF,TGTGCCAGCAGCAACCAAGAGACCCAGTACTTC
.,.,TRBV20-1,TRBJ1-1,CSARVRSEAFF,TGCAGTGCTAGGGTAAGGTCTGAAGCTTTCTTT
.,TRBD2,TRBV7-8,TRBJ2-5,CASSHVAGASETQYF,TGTGCCAGCAGCCATGTAGCGGGAGCTTCCGAGACCCAGTACTTC
.,.,TRBV6-1,TRBJ2-5,CATTGEANQETQYF,TGTGCCACTACAGGGGAGGCCAACCAAGAGACCCAGTACTTC
once,.,TRBV5-4,TRBJ2-2,CASSSASSTVPGELFF,TGTGCCAGCAGCTCGGCCTCATCTACGGTCCCCGGGGAGCTGTTTTTT
.,TRBD1,TRBV18,TRBJ2-1,CASSGSGQTNEQFF,TGTGCCAGCTCAGGATCGGGACAGACCAATGAGCAGTTCTTC
.,.,TRBV11-2,TRBJ2-2,CASSLRQSNTGELFF,TGTGCCAGCAGCTTAAGACAGTCGAACACCGGGGAGCTGTTTTTT
.,TRBD2,TRBV6-1,TRBJ2-7,CASSAAGGGYEQYF,TGTGCCAGCAGTGCGGCGGGGGGGGGATACGAGCAGTACTTC
.,.,TRBV7-9,TRBJ2-3,CASSLARDTQYF,TGTGCCAGCAGCTTAGCGAGGGATACGCAGTATTTT
once,.,TRBV14,TRBJ1-2,CASSQFTGVGYGYTF,TGTGCCAGCAGCCAGTTTACAGGCGTTGGCTATGGCTACACCTTC
.,.,TRBV7-2,TRBJ2-7,CASTKQEASYEQYF,TGTGCCAGCACCAAACAGGAAGCGAGCTACGAGCAGTACTTC
few,TRBD1,TRBV18,TRBJ1-2,CASSPGTGGEPTF,TGTGCCAGCTCACCGGGGACAGGAGGGGAACCTACCTTC
.,TRBD1,TRBV5-4,TRBJ2-3,CASSFARTGGTDTQYF,TGTGCCAGCAGCTTCGCTAGGACAGGGGGAACAGATACGCAGTATTTT
.,.,TRBV9,TRBJ1-4,CASRSIKREKLFF,TGTGCCAGCAGGTCGATAAAAAGAGAAAAACTGTTTTTT
.,.,TRBV28,TRBJ1-2,CASSLRRLGYTF,TGTGCCAGCAGCCTGCGCCGATTGGGCTACACCTTC
once,.,TRBV6-1,TRBJ2-3,CASSERRGTDTQYF,TGTGCCAGCAGTGAACGGCGGGGCACAGATACGCAGTATTTT
few,.,TRBV4-1,TRBJ2-2,CASSRQGGNTGELFF,TGCGCCAGCAGCCGGCAGGGGGGAAACACCGGGGAGCTGTTTTTT
.,.,TRBV2,TRBJ2-7,CASSLKYEQYF,TGTGCCAGCAGTCTAAAATACGAGCAGTACTTC
.,.,TRBV6-1,TRBJ1-2,CASSRDGGYGYTF,TGTGCCAGCAGTCGGGACGGAGGCTATGGCTACACCTTC
.,.,TRBV15,TRBJ2-5,CATSRDLGAETQYF,TGTGCCACCAGCAGAGATTTGGGGGCAGAGACCCAGTACTTC
.,TRBD2,TRBV4-1,TRBJ2-5,CASSQGASGAQETQYF,TGCGCCAGCAGCCAAGGAGCTAGCGGGGCTCAAGAGACCCAGTACTTC
.,TRBD1,TRBV4-1,TRBJ1-6,CASRPPDRPNSPLHF,TGCGCCAGCAGACCACCGGACAGGCCCAATTCACCCCTCCACTTT
few,.,TRBV5-8,TRBJ1-5,CASSLALSQHF,TGTGCCAGCAGCTTGGCTCTATCCCAGCATTTT
.,.,TRBV2,TRBJ2-7,CASSQGRYEQYF,TGTGCCAGCAGCCAGGGTCGGTACGAGCAGTACTTC
once,.,TRBV28,TRBJ1-5,CASRGRDRGNQPQHF,TGTGCCAGCAGGGGACGAGACAGAGGGAATCAGCCCCAGCATTTT
.,TRBD1,TRBV5-1,TRBJ1-6,CASSLEGQGMRPLHF,TGCGCCAGCAGCTTGGAGGGACAGGGGATGCGTCCCCTCCACTTT
.,.,TRBV19,TRBJ1-1,CASSIDLSRVNTEAFF,TGTGCCAGTAGTATAGATCTATCCAGGGTGAACACTGAAGCTTTCTTT
.,.,TRBV7-9,TRBJ1-6,CASSTGASSYNSPLHF,TGTGCCAGCAGCACCGGGGCGAGCTCCTATAATTCACCCCTCCACTTT
few,.,TRBV19,TRBJ1-5,CASSRGRGQPQHF,TGTGCCAGTAGCCGGGGCCGCGGTCAGCCCCAGCATTTT
few,.,TRBV29-1,TRBJ1-5,CSVEGGVGQPQHF,TGCAGCGTTGAGGGGGGCGTGGGACAGCCCCAGCATTTT
.,TRBD2,TRBV6-4,TRBJ2-3,CASSAQSGSTDTQYF,TGTGCCAGCAGTGCCCAAAGCGGGAGTACAGATACGCAGTATTTT
few,.,TRBV9,TRBJ1-2,CASSVTSLDGYTF,TGTGCCAGCAGCGTAACGTCCTTAGATGGCTACACCTTC
.,.,TRBV4-1,TRBJ2-2,CASSQDTVGVDTGELFF,TGCGCCAGCAGCCAAGATACAGTAGGGGTTGACACCGGGGAGCTGTTTTTT
.,TRBD2,TRBV27,TRBJ2-4,CASSPGTTLAKNIQYF,TGTGCCAGCAGTCCCGGGACTACCTTAGCCAAAAACATTCAGTACTTC
once,TRBD1,TRBV5-1,TRBJ2-6,CASSETGTGANVLTF,TGCGCCAGCAGCGAGACAGGGACTGGGGCCAACGTCCTGACTTTC
.,.,TRBV6-6,TRBJ1-3,CATKFRGENTIYF,TGTGCCACCAAATTCAGGGGCGAAAACACCATATATTTT
.,.,TRBV4-1,TRBJ2-3,CASSRPRLGGGTDTQYF,TGCGCCAGCAGCCGCCCGAGACTAGGGGGGGGCACAGATACGCAGTATTTT
.,TRBD1,TRBV28,TRBJ2-2,CASSLYRGVLFF,TGTGCCAGCAGTTTATACAGGGGAGTGCTGTTTTTT
.,.,TRBV30,TRBJ2-3,CAWRIVGGADTQYF,TGTGCCTGGAGAATCGTAGGGGGGGCAGATACGCAGTATTTT
.,.,TRBV13,TRBJ1-3,CASRQIAGNTIYF,TGTGCCAGCAGACAAATAGCGGGAAACACCATATATTTT
.,.,TRBV7-9,TRBJ1-4,CASSAYFAGTTNEKLFF,TGTGCCAGCAGCGCCTACTTTGCGGGTACAACTAATGAAAAACTGTTTTTT
.,TRBD1,TRBV28,TRBJ2-3,CASTWDRVTDTQYF,TGTGCCAGCACCTGGGACAGGGTCACAGATACGCAGTATTTT